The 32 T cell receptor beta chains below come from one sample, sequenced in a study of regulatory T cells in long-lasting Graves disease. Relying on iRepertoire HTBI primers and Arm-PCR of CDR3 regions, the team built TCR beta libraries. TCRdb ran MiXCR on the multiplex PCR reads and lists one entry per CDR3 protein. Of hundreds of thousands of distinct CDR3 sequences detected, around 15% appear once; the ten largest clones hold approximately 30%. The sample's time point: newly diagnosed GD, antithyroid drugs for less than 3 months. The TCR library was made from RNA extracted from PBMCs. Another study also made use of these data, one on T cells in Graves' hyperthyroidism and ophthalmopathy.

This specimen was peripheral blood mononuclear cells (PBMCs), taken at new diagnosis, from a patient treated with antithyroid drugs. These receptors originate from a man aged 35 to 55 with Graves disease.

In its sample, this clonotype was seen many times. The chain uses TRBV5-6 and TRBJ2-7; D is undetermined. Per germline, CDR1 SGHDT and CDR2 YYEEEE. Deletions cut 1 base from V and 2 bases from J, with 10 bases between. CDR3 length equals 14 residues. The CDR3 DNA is TGTGCCAGCAGCTTGCTTGTGGGTACCTACGAGCAGTACTTC. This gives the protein CASSLLVGTYEQYF.

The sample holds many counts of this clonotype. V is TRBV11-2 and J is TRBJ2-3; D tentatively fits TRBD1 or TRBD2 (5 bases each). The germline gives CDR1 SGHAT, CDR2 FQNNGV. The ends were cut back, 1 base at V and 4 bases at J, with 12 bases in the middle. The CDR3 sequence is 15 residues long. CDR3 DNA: TGTGCCAGCAGCTTAGGCGAAAAGGGACCAGATACGCAGTATTTT. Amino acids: CASSLGEKGPDTQYF.

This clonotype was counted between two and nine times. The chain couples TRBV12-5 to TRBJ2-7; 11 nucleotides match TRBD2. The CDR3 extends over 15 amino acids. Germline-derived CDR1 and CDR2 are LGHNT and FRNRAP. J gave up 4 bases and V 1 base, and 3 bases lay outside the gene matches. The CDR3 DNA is TGTGCTAGTGGTTTGGGGGGACTAGCGGCATACGAGCAGTACTTC. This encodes CASGLGGLAAYEQYF.

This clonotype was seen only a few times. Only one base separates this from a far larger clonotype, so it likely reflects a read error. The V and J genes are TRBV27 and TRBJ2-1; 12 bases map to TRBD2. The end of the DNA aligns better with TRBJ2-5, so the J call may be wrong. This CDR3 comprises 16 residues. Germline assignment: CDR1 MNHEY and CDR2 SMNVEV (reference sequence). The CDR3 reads CASSPTSGGWVESQYF. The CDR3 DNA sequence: TGTGCCAGCAGCCCGACTAGCGGGGGATGGGTTGAGTCCCAGTACTTC.

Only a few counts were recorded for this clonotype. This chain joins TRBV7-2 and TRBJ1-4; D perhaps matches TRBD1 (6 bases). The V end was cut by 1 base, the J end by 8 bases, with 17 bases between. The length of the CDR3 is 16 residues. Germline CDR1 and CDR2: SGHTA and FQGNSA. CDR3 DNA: TGTGCCAGCAGCTTAGTCAAGGGGGGCTTCCGGGAAAAACTGTTTTTT. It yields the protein CASSLVKGGFREKLFF.

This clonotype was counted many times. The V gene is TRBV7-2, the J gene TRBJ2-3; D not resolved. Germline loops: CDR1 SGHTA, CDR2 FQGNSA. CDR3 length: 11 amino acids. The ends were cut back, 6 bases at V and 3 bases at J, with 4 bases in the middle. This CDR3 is CASRVTDTQYF. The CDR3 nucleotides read TGTGCCAGCAGAGTTACAGATACGCAGTATTTT.

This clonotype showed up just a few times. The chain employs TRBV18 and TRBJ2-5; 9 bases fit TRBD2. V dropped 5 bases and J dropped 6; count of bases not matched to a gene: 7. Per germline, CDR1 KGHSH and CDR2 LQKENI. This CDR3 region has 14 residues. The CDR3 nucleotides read TGTGCCAGCTCATCTTTAGCGGGAGAACAGACCCAGTACTTC. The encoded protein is CASSSLAGEQTQYF.

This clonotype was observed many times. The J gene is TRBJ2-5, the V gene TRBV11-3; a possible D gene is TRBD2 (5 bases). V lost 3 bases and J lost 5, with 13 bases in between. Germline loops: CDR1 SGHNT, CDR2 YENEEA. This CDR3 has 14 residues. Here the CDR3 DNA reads TGTGCCAGCAGCTTTAGCGCCGTCGTGGAGACCCAGTACTTC. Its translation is CASSFSAVVETQYF.

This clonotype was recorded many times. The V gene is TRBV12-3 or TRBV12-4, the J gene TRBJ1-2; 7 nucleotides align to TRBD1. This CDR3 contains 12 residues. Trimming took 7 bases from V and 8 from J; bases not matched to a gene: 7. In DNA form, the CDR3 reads TGTGCCAGCAATCGACAGGGTTTGGGCTACACCTTC. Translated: CASNRQGLGYTF.

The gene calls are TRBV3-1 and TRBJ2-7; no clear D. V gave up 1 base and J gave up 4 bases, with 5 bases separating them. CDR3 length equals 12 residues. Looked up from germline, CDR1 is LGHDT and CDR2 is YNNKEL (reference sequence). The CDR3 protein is CASSQGEYEQYF. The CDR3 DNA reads TGTGCCAGCAGCCAAGGGGAATACGAGCAGTACTTC.

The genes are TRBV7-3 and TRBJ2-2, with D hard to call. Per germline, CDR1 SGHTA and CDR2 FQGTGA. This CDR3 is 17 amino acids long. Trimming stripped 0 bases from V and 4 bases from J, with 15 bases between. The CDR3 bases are TGTGCCAGCAGCTTAACGTTTACGGGTCGATCCACCGGGGAGCTGTTTTTT. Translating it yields CASSLTFTGRSTGELFF.

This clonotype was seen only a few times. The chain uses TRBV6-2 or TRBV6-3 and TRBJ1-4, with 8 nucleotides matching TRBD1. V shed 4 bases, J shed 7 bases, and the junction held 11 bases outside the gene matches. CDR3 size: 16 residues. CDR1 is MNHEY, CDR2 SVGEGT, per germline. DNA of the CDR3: TGTGCCAGCAGTTCTCGGGACAGGTTCTTTCGTGAAAAACTGTTTTTT. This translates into CASSSRDRFFREKLFF.

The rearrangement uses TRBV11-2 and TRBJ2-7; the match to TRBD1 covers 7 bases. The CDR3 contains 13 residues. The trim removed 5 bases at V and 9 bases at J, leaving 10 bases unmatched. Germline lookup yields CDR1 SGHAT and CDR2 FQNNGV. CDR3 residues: CASSPLKQGTQYF. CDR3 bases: TGTGCCAGCAGCCCATTAAAACAGGGGACGCAGTACTTC.

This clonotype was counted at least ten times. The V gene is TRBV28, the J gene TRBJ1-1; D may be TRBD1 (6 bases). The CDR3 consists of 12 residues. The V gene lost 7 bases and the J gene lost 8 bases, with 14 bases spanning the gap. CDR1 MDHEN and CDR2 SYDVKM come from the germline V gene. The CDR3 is CASMAFGQEAFF. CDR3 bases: TGTGCCAGCATGGCGTTCGGACAGGAAGCTTTCTTT.

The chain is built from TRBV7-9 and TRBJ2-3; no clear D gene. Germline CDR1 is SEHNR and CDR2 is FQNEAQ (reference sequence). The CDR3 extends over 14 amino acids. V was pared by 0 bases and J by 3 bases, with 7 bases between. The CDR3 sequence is CASSLAGMTDTQYF. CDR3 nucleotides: TGTGCCAGCAGCTTAGCGGGTATGACAGATACGCAGTATTTT.

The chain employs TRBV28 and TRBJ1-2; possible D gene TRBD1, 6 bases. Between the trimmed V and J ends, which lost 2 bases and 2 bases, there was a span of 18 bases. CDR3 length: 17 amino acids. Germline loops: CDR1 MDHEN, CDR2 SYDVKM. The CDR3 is CASSLRGGIPKNYGYTF. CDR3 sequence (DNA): TGTGCCAGCAGTTTAAGGGGGGGGATCCCCAAAAACTATGGCTACACCTTC.

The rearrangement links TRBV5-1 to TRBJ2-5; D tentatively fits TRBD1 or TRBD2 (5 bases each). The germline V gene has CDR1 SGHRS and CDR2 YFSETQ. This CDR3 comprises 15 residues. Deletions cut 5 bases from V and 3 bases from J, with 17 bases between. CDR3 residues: CASRGETDSKETQYF. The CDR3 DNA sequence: TGCGCCAGCAGGGGGGAGACAGATAGTAAAGAGACCCAGTACTTC. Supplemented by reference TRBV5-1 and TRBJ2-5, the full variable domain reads KAGVTQTPRYLIKTRGQQVTLSCSPISGHRSVSWYQQTPGQGLQFLFEYFSETQRNKGNFPGRFSGRQFSNSRSEMNVSTLELGDSALYLCASRGETDSKETQYFGPGTRLLVL.

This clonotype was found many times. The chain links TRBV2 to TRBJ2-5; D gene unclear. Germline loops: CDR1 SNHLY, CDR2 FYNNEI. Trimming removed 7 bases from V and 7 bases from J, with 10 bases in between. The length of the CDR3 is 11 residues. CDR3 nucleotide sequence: TGTGCCAGCACCTTCCGCGGGACCCAGTACTTC. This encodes CASTFRGTQYF.

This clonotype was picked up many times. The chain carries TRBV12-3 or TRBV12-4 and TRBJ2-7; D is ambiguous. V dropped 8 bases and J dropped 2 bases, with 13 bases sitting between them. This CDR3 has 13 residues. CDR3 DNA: TGTGCCAGCGGCATCAGGATCACCTACGAGCAGTACTTC. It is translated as CASGIRITYEQYF.

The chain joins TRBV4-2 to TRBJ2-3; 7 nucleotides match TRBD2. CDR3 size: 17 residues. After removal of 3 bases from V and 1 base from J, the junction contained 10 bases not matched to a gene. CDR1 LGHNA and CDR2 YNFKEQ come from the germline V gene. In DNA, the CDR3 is TGTGCCAGCAGCCAGGAAAACCTAGCGGTCGGCACAGATACGCAGTATTTT. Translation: CASSQENLAVGTDTQYF.

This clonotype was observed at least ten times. CDR3 in DNA: TGCGCCAGCAGCTTAATGGGACAAGCGAACACCGGGGAGCTGTTTTTT. Translation gives CASSLMGQANTGELFF. This chain uses TRBV5-1 with TRBJ2-2; the D gene is possibly TRBD1 (6 bases). This CDR3 has 16 residues. V was trimmed by 2 bases and J by 0 bases, leaving 11 bases between them. Germline-derived CDR1 and CDR2 are SGHRS and YFSETQ.

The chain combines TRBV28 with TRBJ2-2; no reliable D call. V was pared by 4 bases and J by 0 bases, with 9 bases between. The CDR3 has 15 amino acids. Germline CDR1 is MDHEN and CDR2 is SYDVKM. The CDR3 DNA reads TGTGCCAGCAGTTCCCCATTATCGAACACCGGGGAGCTGTTTTTT. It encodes CASSSPLSNTGELFF.

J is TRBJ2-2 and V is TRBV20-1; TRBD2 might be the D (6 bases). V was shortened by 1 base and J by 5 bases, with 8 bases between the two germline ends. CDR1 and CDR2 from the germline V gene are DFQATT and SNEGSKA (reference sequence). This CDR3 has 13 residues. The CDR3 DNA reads TGCAGTGCTAGAGTTGCGGGGACCGGGGAGCTGTTTTTT. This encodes CSARVAGTGELFF.

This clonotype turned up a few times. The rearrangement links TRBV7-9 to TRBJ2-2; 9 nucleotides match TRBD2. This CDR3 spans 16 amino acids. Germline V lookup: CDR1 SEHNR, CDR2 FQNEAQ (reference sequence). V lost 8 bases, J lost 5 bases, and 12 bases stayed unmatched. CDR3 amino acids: CASGDSGGDRTGELFF. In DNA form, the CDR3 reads TGTGCCAGCGGAGATAGCGGGGGTGATCGGACCGGGGAGCTGTTTTTT.

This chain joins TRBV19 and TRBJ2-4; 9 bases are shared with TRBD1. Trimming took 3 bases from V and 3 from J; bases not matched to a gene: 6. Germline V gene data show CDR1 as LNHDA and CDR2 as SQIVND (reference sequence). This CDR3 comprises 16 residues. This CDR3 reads CASSMDRGLGKNIQYF. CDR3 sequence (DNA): TGTGCCAGTAGTATGGACAGGGGTTTGGGCAAAAACATTCAGTACTTC.

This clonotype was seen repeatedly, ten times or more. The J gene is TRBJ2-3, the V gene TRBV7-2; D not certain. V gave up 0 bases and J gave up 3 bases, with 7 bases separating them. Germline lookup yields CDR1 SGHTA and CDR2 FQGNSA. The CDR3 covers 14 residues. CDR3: CASSLALTTDTQYF. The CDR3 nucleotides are TGTGCCAGCAGCTTAGCCCTGACGACAGATACGCAGTATTTT.

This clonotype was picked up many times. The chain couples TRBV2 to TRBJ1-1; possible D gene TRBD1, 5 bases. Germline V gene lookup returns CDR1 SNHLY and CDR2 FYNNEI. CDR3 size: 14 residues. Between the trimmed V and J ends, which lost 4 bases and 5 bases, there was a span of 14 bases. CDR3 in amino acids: CASSGPGVDTEAFF. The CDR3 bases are TGTGCCAGCAGTGGGCCGGGGGTGGATACTGAAGCTTTCTTT.

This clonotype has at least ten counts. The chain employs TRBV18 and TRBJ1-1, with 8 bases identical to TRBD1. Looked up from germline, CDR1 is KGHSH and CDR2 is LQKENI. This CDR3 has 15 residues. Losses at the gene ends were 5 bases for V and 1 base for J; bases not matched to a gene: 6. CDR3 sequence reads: CASSIQGGSNTEAFF. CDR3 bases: TGTGCCAGCTCAATACAGGGGGGATCGAACACTGAAGCTTTCTTT.

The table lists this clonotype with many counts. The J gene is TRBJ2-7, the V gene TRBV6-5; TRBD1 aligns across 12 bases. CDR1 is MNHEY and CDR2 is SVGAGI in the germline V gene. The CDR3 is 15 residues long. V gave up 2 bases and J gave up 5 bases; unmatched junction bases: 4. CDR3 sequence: CASSYAGTGGHEQYF. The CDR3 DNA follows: TGTGCCAGCAGTTACGCCGGGACAGGGGGCCACGAGCAGTACTTC.

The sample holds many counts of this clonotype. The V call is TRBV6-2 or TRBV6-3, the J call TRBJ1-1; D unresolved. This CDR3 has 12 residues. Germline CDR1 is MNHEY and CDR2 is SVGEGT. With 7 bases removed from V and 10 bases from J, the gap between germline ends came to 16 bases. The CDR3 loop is CASTKAEPGAFF. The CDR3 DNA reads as TGTGCCAGCACCAAGGCAGAGCCGGGAGCTTTCTTT.

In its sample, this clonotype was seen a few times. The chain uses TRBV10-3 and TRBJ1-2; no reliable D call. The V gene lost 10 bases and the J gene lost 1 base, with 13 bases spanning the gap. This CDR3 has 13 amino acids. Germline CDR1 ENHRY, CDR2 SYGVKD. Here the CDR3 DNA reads TGTGCCACCCCGGGATCCAATAACTATGGCTACACCTTC. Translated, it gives CATPGSNNYGYTF.

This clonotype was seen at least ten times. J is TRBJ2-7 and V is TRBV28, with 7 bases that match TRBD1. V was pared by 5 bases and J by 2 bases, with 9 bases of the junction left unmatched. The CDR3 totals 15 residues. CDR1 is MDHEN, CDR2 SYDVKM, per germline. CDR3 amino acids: CASSLTGSPTYEQYF. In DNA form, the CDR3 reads TGTGCCAGCAGTCTGACAGGGTCCCCCACCTACGAGCAGTACTTC.